These 3 T cell receptor beta chains originate from one sample sequenced in a study of blood T cell repertoires in COVID-19. The assay was immunoSEQ multiplex PCR, and TCRdb's table has in-frame clones only and misses some. The table has 100,000 or so clones, around nine tenths seen once. Sequenced sample: peripheral blood. These TCRs come from a man aged 50 to 60 with active or convalescent COVID-19.

Regarding this clone: The sample carries other DNA sequences with the same CDR3. This chain uses TRBV6-5 with TRBJ1-1; D perhaps matches TRBD1 (5 bases). Germline-derived CDR1 and CDR2 are MNHEY and SVGAGI. The CDR3 contains 13 residues. Trimming left V 5 bases short and J 0 bases short, with 7 bases between. The DNA for the CDR3 is TGTGCCAGCAGTCGACAGATGAACACTGAAGCTTTCTTT. This gives the protein CASSRQMNTEAFF.

CDR3 residues: CASSLDPLTGGEQFF. CDR3 nucleotide sequence: TGTGCCAGCAGCTTGGACCCCCTTACAGGCGGTGAGCAGTTCTTC. This chain connects TRBV5-4 to TRBJ2-1, with D perhaps TRBD1 (5 bases). Trimming took 0 bases from V and 9 from J, leaving 16 bases between them. CDR3 size: 15 residues. In germline, CDR1 is SGHNT, CDR2 YYREEE (reference sequence).

The rearrangement uses TRBV6-2 or TRBV6-3 and TRBJ2-3; TRBD2 aligns across 9 bases. This CDR3 has 18 amino acids. Germline V gives CDR1 MNHEY, CDR2 SVGEGT. Germline trimming cut 1 base from V and 0 bases from J; bases unmatched to any gene: 8. CDR3 region: CASSYWAGGRSSTDTQYF. The CDR3 DNA reads TGTGCCAGCAGTTACTGGGCGGGGGGGCGGTCGAGCACAGATACGCAGTATTTT.